This TCR beta chain was found in a study of T cells in women clearing cervical HPV infection. Study in general: Women with histologically confirmed HPV16-related CIN3 or worse, 2 with invasive cancer, served as cases. Case blood drawn at lesion detection; control blood after infection cleared.

General study points: Associations may precede or follow infection; HPV-specific or memory T cells were not isolated.

Comments on this clone: Its matching antigen is unknown. The CDR3 end lies 3 residues beyond the end of the read and is filled in from the germline J gene.

V dropped 4 bases and J dropped 2 bases, with 6 bases sitting between them. CDR3 length equals 12 residues. The germline gives CDR1 KGHSH, CDR2 LQKENI. Here immunoSEQ multiplex PCR was the method, and the copy in TCRdb shows in-frame clones only, minus some. This table holds 23,000 or so clones. The sequencing input was blood buffy coat. The chain employs TRBV18 and TRBJ2-7; D gene uncertain. The clonotype originates from a woman aged 18 to 75 with a cervical HPV16 infection that either progressed to CIN3+ or cleared (not recorded which). CDR3 sequence reads: CASSHIPYEQYF. Partial CDR3 DNA: TGTGCCAGCTCACACATTCCCTACGAG.